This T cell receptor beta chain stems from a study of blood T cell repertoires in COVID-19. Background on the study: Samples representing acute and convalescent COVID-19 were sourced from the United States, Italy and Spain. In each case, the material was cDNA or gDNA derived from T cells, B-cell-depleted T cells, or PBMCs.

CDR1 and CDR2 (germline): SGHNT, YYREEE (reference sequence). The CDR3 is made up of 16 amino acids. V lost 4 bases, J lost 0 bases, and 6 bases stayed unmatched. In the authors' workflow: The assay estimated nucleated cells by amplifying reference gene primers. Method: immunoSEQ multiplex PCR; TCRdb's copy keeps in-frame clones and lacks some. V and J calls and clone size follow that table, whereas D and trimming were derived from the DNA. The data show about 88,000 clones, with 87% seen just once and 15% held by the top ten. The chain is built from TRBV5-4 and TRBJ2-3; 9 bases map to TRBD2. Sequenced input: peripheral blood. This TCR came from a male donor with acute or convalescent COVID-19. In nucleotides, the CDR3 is TGTGCCAGCAGCGGCGGGGGGGGCATAAGCACAGATACGCAGTATTTT. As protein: CASSGGGGISTDTQYF.